This record looks at one T cell receptor beta chain sequence and its context. The record originates from a study of blood T cell repertoires in COVID-19. Study-wide context: Samples came from the United States, Italy and Spain, spanning acute and convalescent COVID-19. Nucleic acid was either cDNA or gDNA, and it came from T cells, B-cell-depleted T cells, or PBMCs.

Profiling relied on immunoSEQ multiplex PCR, and the TCRdb table lists in-frame clones only, not all of them. The sample has 300,000 to 400,000 clones; 80% to 90% are singletons. Participant age was roughly 18 to 90 years, and participants resided in fewer than 25 US areas. Germline CDR1 is SGHVS and CDR2 is FQNEAQ. The CDR3 spans 14 residues. V dropped 1 base and J dropped 7 bases, with 14 bases sitting between them. Source material: PBMCs or T cells enriched from blood (not recorded which). The clonotype comes from a man younger than 40 who had recovered from COVID-19. The V call is TRBV7-8, the J call TRBJ2-7, with D perhaps TRBD1 (5 bases). CDR3 protein: CASSLDAGSGEQYF. As DNA, the CDR3 is TGTGCCAGCAGCTTAGATGCAGGGTCTGGGGAGCAGTACTTC. The full variable domain, its missing parts supplied by reference TRBV7-8 and TRBJ2-7, is GAGVSQSPRYKVAKRGQDVALRCDPISGHVSLFWYQQALGQGPEFLTYFQNEAQLDKSGLPSDRFFAERPEGSVSTLKIQRTQQEDSAVYLCASSLDAGSGEQYFGPGTRLTVT.